A selection of T cell receptor beta chains follows, all from one sample in a study of tumor-infiltrating lymphocytes in localized non-small cell lung cancer. TCRdb's table, derived via immunoSEQ multiplex PCR, lists solely in-frame clones and lacks some. The table includes 14,000 to 15,000 clones, 75% to 85% detected once. The sequenced sample consisted of lung tumor tissue. These receptors were collected from a human donor with non-small cell lung cancer. CDR3s include the opening cysteine and the closing phenylalanine or tryptophan. A D gene is named only where the DNA matches it firmly. Rows give clone size only sometimes, using once, few, many, or a class for an expanded clone.

v_gene	abundance	d_gene	j_gene	CDR3aa	CDR3nt
TRBV29-1	-	TRBD1	TRBJ1-1	CSVARQGNTEAFF	TGCAGCGTTGCTCGACAGGGGAACACTGAAGCTTTCTTT
TRBV30	-	TRBD2	TRBJ2-2	CAWSFGPSGRASGELFF	TGTGCCTGGAGCTTCGGGCCGAGCGGGAGGGCCTCCGGGGAGCTGTTTTTT
TRBV19	-	-	TRBJ1-1	CASGIQGFFGGAFF	TGTGCCAGTGGAATACAGGGTTTTTTTGGTGGAGCTTTCTTT
TRBV15	-	TRBD1	TRBJ1-1	CATSPGRGHGTEAFF	TGTGCCACCAGCCCAGGCAGGGGGCACGGCACTGAAGCTTTCTTT
TRBV30	-	-	TRBJ1-5	CAWSEGSNQPQHF	TGTGCCTGGAGTGAAGGGAGCAATCAGCCCCAGCATTTT
TRBV6-5	-	-	TRBJ1-1	CASSYSPSTNTEAFF	TGTGCCAGCAGTTACTCGCCTTCGACGAACACTGAAGCTTTCTTT
TRBV6-5	-	-	TRBJ1-2	CASSFSGSHGYTF	TGTGCCAGCAGCTTTTCAGGGTCCCATGGCTACACCTTC
TRBV7-2	-	-	TRBJ2-5	CASSQQGYSQETQYF	TGTGCCAGCAGTCAACAGGGTTACAGTCAAGAGACCCAGTACTTC
TRBV6-1	-	-	TRBJ2-2	CASSDPPPTGELFF	TGTGCCAGCAGTGATCCCCCCCCGACCGGGGAGCTGTTTTTT
TRBV6-5	-	-	TRBJ2-3	CASSRTSDYTDTQYF	TGTGCCAGCAGTCGGACCTCGGATTACACAGATACGCAGTATTTT
TRBV6-5	-	-	TRBJ1-2	CASSAGQAKGYTF	TGTGCCAGCAGCGCGGGACAAGCAAAGGGCTACACCTTC
TRBV7-8	-	-	TRBJ1-1	CASSLRLGTDSKFSAFF	TGTGCCAGCAGCTTGCGGCTTGGGACCGACTCGAAATTCTCAGCTTTCTTT
TRBV4-3	-	TRBD2	TRBJ2-5	CASSRAPPGTSGRSGETQYF	TGCGCCAGCAGCCGCGCACCCCCCGGGACTAGCGGGAGATCAGGGGAGACCCAGTACTTC
TRBV6-1	-	TRBD1	TRBJ1-2	CASSDQGTGGLWGYTF	TGTGCCAGCAGTGACCAAGGGACAGGGGGTTTGTGGGGCTACACCTTC
TRBV28	-	-	TRBJ2-7	CASSFLTGGRTHEQYF	TGTGCCAGCAGTTTTCTGACCGGGGGGCGCACCCACGAGCAGTACTTC
TRBV7-2	-	-	TRBJ1-4	CASSFGYPYIATNEKLFF	TGTGCCAGCAGCTTTGGGTACCCTTACATTGCAACTAATGAAAAACTGTTTTTT
TRBV19	few	-	TRBJ1-1	CASSSRQVRETEAFF	TGTGCCAGTAGTAGCCGACAGGTAAGAGAGACTGAAGCTTTCTTT
TRBV11-3	once	-	TRBJ2-1	CASSFSGHLIEQFF	TGTGCCAGCAGCTTTTCCGGGCACCTCATAGAGCAGTTCTTC
TRBV27	-	-	TRBJ2-7	CASSLSDSYEQYF	TGTGCCAGCAGTTTGTCGGACTCCTACGAGCAGTACTTC
TRBV11-2	-	TRBD2	TRBJ2-5	CASSFTGRAVETQYF	TGTGCCAGCAGCTTTACCGGGAGGGCCGTCGAGACCCAGTACTTC
TRBV11-2	few	-	TRBJ1-1	CASSDYMNTEAFF	TGTGCCAGCAGCGACTACATGAACACTGAAGCTTTCTTT
TRBV6-6	few	-	TRBJ1-5	CASTPGVMPQHF	TGTGCCAGCACCCCCGGGGTTATGCCCCAGCATTTT
TRBV5-1	-	-	TRBJ2-2	CASSLAPGSPGELFF	TGCGCCAGCAGCTTGGCCCCAGGGAGCCCCGGGGAGCTGTTTTTT
TRBV5-6	-	TRBD1	TRBJ2-5	CASSPTGPQETQYF	TGTGCCAGCAGCCCGACAGGGCCCCAAGAGACCCAGTACTTC
TRBV9	-	-	TRBJ1-1	CASSPTDRSTEAFF	TGTGCCAGCAGCCCCACGGACAGATCCACTGAAGCTTTCTTT
TRBV18	-	-	TRBJ1-1	CASSPRQLRTEAFF	TGTGCCAGCTCACCACGACAGCTCCGCACTGAAGCTTTCTTT
TRBV5-8	-	-	TRBJ1-5	CASSLGQNQPQHF	TGTGCCAGCAGCTTGGGGCAGAATCAGCCCCAGCATTTT
TRBV13	-	-	TRBJ1-3	CASSTQPGRSSGNTIYF	TGTGCCAGCAGCACTCAACCGGGACGTAGCTCTGGAAACACCATATATTTT
TRBV5-1	-	-	TRBJ2-1	CASSLAPSANNEQFF	TGCGCCAGCAGCTTAGCCCCTTCCGCCAACAATGAGCAGTTCTTC
TRBV6-4	-	TRBD2	TRBJ2-3	CATSDGTSGDTDTQYF	TGTGCCACCTCAGATGGGACTAGCGGAGACACAGATACGCAGTATTTT
TRBV30	-	TRBD1	TRBJ2-2	CAWRRGTGIAGELFF	TGTGCCTGGAGGCGAGGGACAGGGATCGCCGGGGAGCTGTTTTTT
TRBV9	-	TRBD2	TRBJ2-1	CASSAGLAGGNEQFF	TGTGCCAGCAGCGCCGGACTAGCGGGAGGCAATGAGCAGTTCTTC
TRBV5-1	-	-	TRBJ1-1	CASSLDRDTEAFF	TGCGCCAGCAGCTTGGACAGGGACACTGAAGCTTTCTTT
TRBV5-6	-	TRBD1	TRBJ1-4	CASSFSGTGGEKLFF	TGTGCCAGCAGCTTTTCCGGGACAGGGGGAGAAAAACTGTTTTTT
TRBV7-9	-	TRBD2	TRBJ2-3	CASSTRGVSTDTQYF	TGTGCCAGCAGCACCCGGGGGGTGAGCACAGATACGCAGTATTTT
TRBV10-3	-	-	TRBJ1-4	CAISESLYVELFF	TGTGCCATCAGTGAGTCTCTGTATGTGGAACTGTTTTTT
TRBV14	-	TRBD1	TRBJ1-1	CASSPPGTGLNTEAFF	TGTGCCAGCAGCCCCCCCGGGACAGGGCTGAACACTGAAGCTTTCTTT
TRBV6-1	once	-	TRBJ1-3	CASSEVRSSGNTIYF	TGTGCCAGCAGTGAAGTTAGGTCCTCTGGAAACACCATATATTTT
TRBV6-5	-	TRBD2	TRBJ2-2	CASSYRRLAWTGELFF	TGTGCCAGCAGTTACCGCCGACTAGCGTGGACCGGGGAGCTGTTTTTT
TRBV29-1	-	-	TRBJ2-2	CSVRGEVTGELFF	TGCAGCGTTCGCGGGGAGGTCACCGGGGAGCTGTTTTTT
TRBV19	few	TRBD2	TRBJ2-7	CASRTGTSGSYEQYF	TGTGCCAGTAGAACCGGGACTAGCGGGAGCTACGAGCAGTACTTC
TRBV9	-	-	TRBJ2-1	CASNPGQTYNEQFF	TGTGCCAGCAATCCGGGACAAACCTACAATGAGCAGTTCTTC
TRBV7-2	once	TRBD2	TRBJ2-1	CASSLVAGAYNEQFF	TGTGCCAGCAGCTTAGTCGCGGGAGCGTACAATGAGCAGTTCTTC
TRBV9	-	TRBD2	TRBJ2-1	CASSVGDAGGNEQFF	TGTGCCAGCAGCGTAGGTGACGCGGGAGGCAATGAGCAGTTCTTC
TRBV7-8	-	TRBD1	TRBJ1-2	CASSPVIRQGRLGYTF	TGTGCCAGCAGCCCCGTGATTCGACAGGGTAGGCTCGGCTACACCTTC
TRBV2	-	-	TRBJ1-1	CASSPRYAAEAFF	TGTGCCAGCAGTCCTCGCTACGCGGCGGAAGCTTTCTTT
TRBV10-3	-	TRBD1	TRBJ2-3	CAISGTTGASGTDTQYF	TGTGCCATCAGTGGAACTACAGGGGCGTCTGGCACAGATACGCAGTATTTT
TRBV18	-	-	TRBJ1-1	CASSWDGYTEAFF	TGTGCCAGCTCCTGGGACGGATACACTGAAGCTTTCTTT
TRBV15	-	-	TRBJ1-2	CATSSQGPANYGYTF	TGTGCCACCAGCAGCCAGGGGCCTGCTAACTATGGCTACACCTTC
TRBV4-1	-	TRBD2	TRBJ2-7	CASSRTSGNPYEQYF	TGTGCCAGCAGCCGGACTAGCGGGAATCCCTACGAGCAGTACTTC
TRBV27	-	-	TRBJ2-2	CASSLERPGELFF	TGTGCCAGCAGTTTGGAGAGACCCGGGGAGCTGTTTTTT
TRBV19	-	TRBD2	TRBJ2-7	CASSRVAGGYEQYF	TGTGCCAGTAGTCGGGTAGCGGGAGGCTACGAGCAGTACTTC
TRBV6-4	-	-	TRBJ2-6	CASSDSRSGANVLTF	TGTGCCAGCAGTGACTCACGCTCTGGGGCCAACGTCCTGACTTTC
TRBV4-1	-	-	TRBJ2-6	CASSQDDASGANVLTF	TGCGCCAGCAGCCAAGATGACGCGTCTGGGGCCAACGTCCTGACTTTC
TRBV7-2	few	TRBD2	TRBJ2-5	CASSLIRTRTETQYF	TGTGCCAGCAGCTTAATAAGGACTAGGACAGAGACCCAGTACTTC
TRBV9	-	TRBD2	TRBJ2-1	CASSDDPRLAGGPGQFF	TGTGCCAGCAGCGATGACCCCCGACTAGCGGGAGGGCCTGGGCAGTTCTTC
TRBV29-1	once	-	TRBJ1-1	CTGQMNTEAFF	TGCACAGGACAGATGAACACTGAAGCTTTCTTT